Presented here are 10 T cell receptor beta chains from one specimen sequenced in a study of T cells in Graves' hyperthyroidism and ophthalmopathy. Researchers took RNA transcripts and amplified the TCR beta CDR3 regions from them. HTBI primers were used for first-round RT-PCR of the TCR CDR3. TCRdb passed the multiplex PCR reads through MiXCR, listing each CDR3 protein once. The sample holds about 380,000 distinct CDR3 sequences, around 13% seen once. Specimen: blood. Receptor source: a woman aged 55-69 years with Graves' hyperthyroidism.

This clonotype was seen ten or more times. The J gene is TRBJ1-1, the V gene TRBV6-1; possible D gene TRBD1, 5 bases. The CDR3 totals 12 residues. CDR1 and CDR2 from the germline V gene are MNHNS and SASEGT. The germline V and J ends were trimmed by 5 bases and 11 bases, with 15 bases remaining between them. Here the CDR3 DNA reads TGTGCCAGCAGTAGTCCGGGACTAGCTGCTTTCTTT. It translates to CASSSPGLAAFF.

The sample holds many counts of this clonotype. The chain couples TRBV6-1 to TRBJ1-4; no clear D gene. The germline CDR1 and CDR2 sequences are MNHNS and SASEGT. Between the trimmed V and J ends, which lost 3 bases and 4 bases, there was a span of 15 bases. The CDR3 consists of 16 residues. The CDR3: CASSDPARAFNEKLFF. The CDR3 DNA reads TGTGCCAGCAGTGATCCCGCCCGGGCATTTAATGAAAAACTGTTTTTT.

This clonotype was recorded at least ten times. The J gene is TRBJ1-3, the V gene TRBV12-3 or TRBV12-4; D might be TRBD1 (5 bases). This CDR3 is 16 amino acids long. The germline V and J ends were trimmed by 3 bases and 0 bases, with 12 bases remaining between them. The CDR3 nucleotides are TGTGCCAGCAGTTTTCGGGTCAGGGTCTCTGGAAACACCATATATTTT. It yields the protein CASSFRVRVSGNTIYF.

In its sample, this clonotype was seen many times. The chain combines TRBV6-1 with TRBJ1-2; a weak D match, TRBD1 (5 bases). Trimming took 6 bases from V and 8 from J, leaving 13 bases between them. The CDR3 is 12 amino acids. Germline V gives CDR1 MNHNS, CDR2 SASEGT. The CDR3 coding sequence is TGTGCCAGCAGAATGCCAGGGACCGGCTACACCTTC. Translating it yields CASRMPGTGYTF.

This clonotype was detected ten times or more. The rearrangement uses TRBV24-1 and TRBJ1-3; 7 nucleotides match TRBD1. CDR3 length equals 15 residues. The junction had 5 bases not matched to a gene; V was cut back by 4 bases and J by 3 bases. Germline V gene data show CDR1 as KGHDR and CDR2 as SFDVKD. CDR3 in amino acids: CATSDGTDHGNTIYF. The CDR3 bases are TGTGCCACCAGTGACGGGACAGATCATGGAAACACCATATATTTT.

This rearrangement joins TRBV11-2 to TRBJ2-7, with D unresolved. Trimming left V 0 bases short and J 2 bases short, with 8 bases between. The CDR3 has 14 amino acids. CDR1 is SGHAT and CDR2 is FQNNGV in the germline V gene. DNA of the CDR3: TGTGCCAGCAGCTTAGAGGCCATTACCTACGAGCAGTACTTC. Its protein is CASSLEAITYEQYF.

The gene calls are TRBV10-3 and TRBJ2-2; 9 bases are a match to TRBD2. CDR3 size: 14 residues. Germline-derived CDR1 and CDR2 are ENHRY and SYGVKD. The V and J ends lost 10 bases and 8 bases, in that order; junction bases with no gene match: 11. The CDR3 bases are TGTGCCACCCGGGGTGCTAGCGGGACTGGGGAGCTGTTTTTT. Residues: CATRGASGTGELFF.

The chain links TRBV3-1 to TRBJ2-1, with D perhaps matching TRBD2 (5 bases). Trimming cost V 5 bases and J 6 bases, with 11 bases left between them. CDR1 is LGHDT and CDR2 is YNNKEL in the germline V gene (reference sequence). This CDR3 has 13 residues. Written as DNA, the CDR3 is TGTGCCAGCAGCTTTGGACTTTCCAATGAGCAGTTCTTC. Translating it yields CASSFGLSNEQFF.

Worth noting for this clonotype: This may be a read error: a much more frequent sequence differs by one nucleotide. This likely comes from a read error, as the CDR3 has no conserved phenylalanine or tryptophan at its end. The chain carries TRBV3-1 and TRBJ2-5; the match to TRBD2 covers 13 bases. CDR3 length: 15 amino acids. Germline V gives CDR1 LGHDT, CDR2 YNNKEL (reference sequence). J was trimmed by 5 bases and V by 4 bases; bases with no gene match: 4. CDR3 coding DNA: TGTGCCAGCAGCCCTCGGACTAGCGGGAGCGAGACCCAGTACTCC. This codes for CASSPRTSGSETQYS.

The chain uses TRBV5-1 and TRBJ1-2; no clear D gene. Trimming took off 0 bases at V and 8 bases at J, with 11 bases between the two ends. Germline assignment: CDR1 SGHRS and CDR2 YFSETQ. This CDR3 is built from 13 residues. The CDR3 sequence is CASSLEAGLGYTF. Written as DNA, the CDR3 is TGCGCCAGCAGCTTGGAGGCGGGTTTGGGCTACACCTTC.